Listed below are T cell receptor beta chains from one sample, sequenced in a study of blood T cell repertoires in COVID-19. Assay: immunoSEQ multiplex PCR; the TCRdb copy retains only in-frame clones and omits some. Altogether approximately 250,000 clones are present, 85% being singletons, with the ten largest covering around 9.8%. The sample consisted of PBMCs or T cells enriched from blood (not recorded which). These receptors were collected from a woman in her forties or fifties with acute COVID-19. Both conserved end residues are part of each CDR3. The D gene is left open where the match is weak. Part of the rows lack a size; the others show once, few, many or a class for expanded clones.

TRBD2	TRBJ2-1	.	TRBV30	TGTGCCTGGAGGAGACTAGCGGGGGCGGGCTCCTACAATGAGCAGTTCTTC	CAWRRLAGAGSYNEQFF
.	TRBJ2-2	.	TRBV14	TGTGCCAGCAGCCAAGATTTAGGAGGCGGGGAGCTGTTTTTT	CASSQDLGGGELFF
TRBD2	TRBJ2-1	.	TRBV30	TGTGCCTGGAGGCGGAGGACTAGCGGGGGGCCAAGCTCCTACAATGAGCAGTTCTTC	CAWRRRTSGGPSSYNEQFF
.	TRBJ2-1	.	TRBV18	TGTGCCAGCACCATAGACTACCGGGGATACAATGAGCAGTTCTTC	CASTIDYRGYNEQFF
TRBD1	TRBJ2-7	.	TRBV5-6	TGTGCCAGCAGCTCGTGGGACAGTGGAAAAACGGGGCAGTACTTC	CASSSWDSGKTGQYF
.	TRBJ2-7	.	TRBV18	TGTGCCAGCTCACCGCTCCCTCGAGGCGAGCAGTACTTC	CASSPLPRGEQYF
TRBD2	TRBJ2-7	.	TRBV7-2	TGTGCCAGCAGCTTGGGACTAGTCCTTACCTACGAGCAGTACTTC	CASSLGLVLTYEQYF
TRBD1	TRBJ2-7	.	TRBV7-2	TGTGCCAGCAGCGCAGAGAACAGGGGGCGCAGGGAGCAGTACTTC	CASSAENRGRREQYF
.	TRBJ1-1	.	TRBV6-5	TGTGCCAGCAGTCCCCGACAGAACACTGAAGCTTTCTTT	CASSPRQNTEAFF
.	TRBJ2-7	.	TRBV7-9	TGTGCCAGCAGCTCAGACCCCGGGACACCAACGTCCTACGAGCAGTACTTC	CASSSDPGTPTSYEQYF
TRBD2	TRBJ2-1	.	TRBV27	TGTGCCAGCAGTTTGTCCCTTAGGGCGGGAGTCCTAGGGGAGCAGTTCTTC	CASSLSLRAGVLGEQFF
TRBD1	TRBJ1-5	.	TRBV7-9	TGTGCCAGCACTAGAGGGGGCAGGGGCAATCAGCCCCAGCATTTT	CASTRGGRGNQPQHF
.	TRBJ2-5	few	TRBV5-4	TGTGCCAGCAGCCCGCCGCCGGGAGAGACCCAGTACTTC	CASSPPPGETQYF
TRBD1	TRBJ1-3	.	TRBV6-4	TGTGCCAGCAGCCTCTATTCCGGGACAGGGAAAGGAAACACCATATATTTT	CASSLYSGTGKGNTIYF
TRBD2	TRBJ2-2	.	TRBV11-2	TGTGCCAGCAGCTTAGGGCGGGGGGCCTCGATGACCGGGGAGCTGTTTTTT	CASSLGRGASMTGELFF
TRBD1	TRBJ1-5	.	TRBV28	TGTGCCAGCAGCTATGACACAGGGGGCAATCAGCCCCAGCATTTT	CASSYDTGGNQPQHF
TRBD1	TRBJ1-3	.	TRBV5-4	TGTGCCAGCAGCGCCAACAGGGGGCACGGAAACACCATATATTTT	CASSANRGHGNTIYF
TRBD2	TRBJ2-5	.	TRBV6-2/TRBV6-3	TGTGCCAGCAGTTATAGTTCTCGGCGGGGGGCTAGGGAGACCCAGTACTTC	CASSYSSRRGARETQYF
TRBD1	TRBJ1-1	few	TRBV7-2	TGTGCCAGCAGCTTAGGGGAGACAGGGGTGAACACTGAAGCTTTCTTT	CASSLGETGVNTEAFF
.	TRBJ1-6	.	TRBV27	TGTGCCAGCAGTTGGCAGGGAATTTCCTATAATTCACCCCTCCACTTT	CASSWQGISYNSPLHF
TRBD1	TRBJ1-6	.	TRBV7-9	TGTGCCAGCAGCCCCGGGACAGGAGTACAGACCCTCCACTTT	CASSPGTGVQTLHF
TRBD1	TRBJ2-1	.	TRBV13	TGTGCCAGCAGCCCTCCGGGACAGTACAATGAGCAGTTCTTC	CASSPPGQYNEQFF
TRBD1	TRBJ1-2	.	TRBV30	TGTGCCTGGAGTGTACCCGGGACAGGTGGCTTCTATGGCTACACCTTC	CAWSVPGTGGFYGYTF
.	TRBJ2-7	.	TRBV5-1	TGCGCCAGCAGCTTGGCCCCAGGAAACTACGAGCAGTACTTC	CASSLAPGNYEQYF
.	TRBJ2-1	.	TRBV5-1	TGCGCCAGCAGCTTGGGGACAGCGTACAATGAGCAGTTCTTC	CASSLGTAYNEQFF
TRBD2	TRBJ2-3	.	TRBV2	TGTGCCAGCAGTGAAGGGGACTATACAGATACGCAGTATTTT	CASSEGDYTDTQYF
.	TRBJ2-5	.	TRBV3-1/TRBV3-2	TGTGCCAGCAGCCAAGCGGGACCCCAGGAGGGGACCCAGTACTTC	CASSQAGPQEGTQYF
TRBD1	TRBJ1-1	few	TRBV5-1	TGCGCCAGCAGCTTAACAGGGGAAACGAACACTGAAGCTTTCTTT	CASSLTGETNTEAFF
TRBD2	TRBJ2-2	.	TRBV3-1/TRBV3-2	TGTGCCAGCAGCCTTAGCGGGGGGGACCGCACCGGGGAGCTGTTTTTT	CASSLSGGDRTGELFF
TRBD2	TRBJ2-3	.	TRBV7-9	TGTGCCAGCAGCTTAGCTAGCGGGGGGCTGACAGATACGCAGTATTTT	CASSLASGGLTDTQYF
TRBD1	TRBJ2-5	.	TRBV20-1	TGCAGTGCTAGTGAAGGACAGGGGTTGGGGGAGACCCAGTACTTC	CSASEGQGLGETQYF
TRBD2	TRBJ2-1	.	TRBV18	TGTGCCAGCTCACGACCCGGGGGGGCCGTTAGAAATGAGCAGTTCTTC	CASSRPGGAVRNEQFF
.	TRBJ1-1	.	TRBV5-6	TGTGCCAGCAGCTTGCCCCAGGGGGAAGCTTTCTTT	CASSLPQGEAFF
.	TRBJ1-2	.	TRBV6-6	TGTGCCAGCCGAGGACAGCCTGAGGACTATGGCTACACCTTC	CASRGQPEDYGYTF
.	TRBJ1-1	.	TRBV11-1	TGTGCCAGCAGCTTAAGGGCCGGAGGCGGGAACACTGAAGCTTTCTTT	CASSLRAGGGNTEAFF
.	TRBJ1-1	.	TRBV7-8	TGTGCCAGCAGCTTAGTAAGTCCAGGATTGAACACTGAAGCTTTCTTT	CASSLVSPGLNTEAFF
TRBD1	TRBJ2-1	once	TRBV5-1	TGCGCCAGCAGCGTCCAGGCGGGACAGGGAAGTAATGAGCAGTTCTTC	CASSVQAGQGSNEQFF
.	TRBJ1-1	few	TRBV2	TGTGCCAGCAGTGACAGGGAGGCACGTGAAGCTTTCTTT	CASSDREAREAFF
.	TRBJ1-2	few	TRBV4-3	TGCGCCAGCAGCCAAGGGGACGGAGGCGGGATCTATGGCTACACCTTC	CASSQGDGGGIYGYTF
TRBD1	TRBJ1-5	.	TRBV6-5	TGTGCCAGCAGACTCACAGGGGGCCAGCCCCAGCATTTT	CASRLTGGQPQHF
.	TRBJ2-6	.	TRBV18	TGTGCCAGCTCACCACGGGACAACGGTGCTGGGGCCAACGTCCTGACTTTC	CASSPRDNGAGANVLTF
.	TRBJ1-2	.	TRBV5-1	TGCGCCAGCAGCTTGACAGGGCAGGAGGGCTACACCTTC	CASSLTGQEGYTF
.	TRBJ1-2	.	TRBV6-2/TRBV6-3	TGTGCCAGCAGTTATCTGGGGACTTTACTCTATGGCTACACCTTC	CASSYLGTLLYGYTF
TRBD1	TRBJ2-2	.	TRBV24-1	TGTGCCACCGGGACAGGGCCCACCGGGGAGCTGTTTTTT	CATGTGPTGELFF
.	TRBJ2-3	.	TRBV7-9	TGTGCCAGCAGCTTGGGGTTACAGGGCACAGATACGCAGTATTTT	CASSLGLQGTDTQYF
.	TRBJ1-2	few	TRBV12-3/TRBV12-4	TGTGCCAGCAGTTTCCTTGATGGCTACACCTTC	CASSFLDGYTF
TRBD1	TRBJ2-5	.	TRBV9	TGTGCCAGCAGCGCCCCGGGACAGGGGTTTATCGAGACCCAGTACTTC	CASSAPGQGFIETQYF
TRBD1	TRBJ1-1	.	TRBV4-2	TGTGCCAGCAGCCCTGAGACAGGGTCAGCTTTCTTT	CASSPETGSAFF
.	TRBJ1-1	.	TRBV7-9	TGTGCCAGCAGCTTAGCTGCGGGGGGGAACACTGAAGCTTTCTTT	CASSLAAGGNTEAFF
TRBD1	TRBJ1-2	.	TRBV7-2	TGTGCCAGCAGCTTAAACACAGGGGGTCGCTACACCTTC	CASSLNTGGRYTF
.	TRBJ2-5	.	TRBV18	TGTGCCAGCTCACCCCCAGGTTTAAGGGAGTCGGAGACCCAGTACTTC	CASSPPGLRESETQYF
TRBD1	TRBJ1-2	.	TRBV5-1	TGCGCCAGCAGACAGGGACAGGAGTCCGGCTACACCTTC	CASRQGQESGYTF
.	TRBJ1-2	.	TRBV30	TGTGCCTGGAGCCCTGACGGGGTGAATGGCTACACCTTC	CAWSPDGVNGYTF
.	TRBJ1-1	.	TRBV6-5	TGTGCCAGCAGTTACCCAGGGGTTGCTGAAGCTTTCTTT	CASSYPGVAEAFF
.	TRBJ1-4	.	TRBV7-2	TGTGCCAGCAGCTTAGAACAGGGCGATTCTCGTGAAAAACTGTTTTTT	CASSLEQGDSREKLFF
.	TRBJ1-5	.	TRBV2	TGTGCCAGTTCAGGGATGTCTGGCAATCAGCCCCAGCATTTT	CASSGMSGNQPQHF
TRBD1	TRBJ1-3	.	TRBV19	TGTGCCAGTAGCCTAACCGGGACAGGGGCTGGAAACACCATATATTTT	CASSLTGTGAGNTIYF
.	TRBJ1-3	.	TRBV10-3	TGTGCCATCAGTGGACTCTTAACCACTGGAAACACCATATATTTT	CAISGLLTTGNTIYF
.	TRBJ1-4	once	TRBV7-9	TGTGCCAGCAGCCTGCCGGACAGCAATGAAAAACTGTTTTTT	CASSLPDSNEKLFF
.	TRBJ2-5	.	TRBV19	TGTGCCAGTAGTATAGGGACTAACCAAGAGACCCAGTACTTC	CASSIGTNQETQYF